The clone carrying this T cell receptor beta chain appeared many times. The CDR3 sequence is 17 residues long. Germline V gene lookup returns CDR1 MNHNS and CDR2 SASEGT. V shed 6 bases, J shed 0 bases, and the junction held 9 bases outside the gene matches. These data come from a study of metastatic and nonmetastatic thyroid tumors. No patient had received any treatment before thyroid surgery. TCRdb reprocessed the PCR reads via MiXCR. This table has about 93,000 clones, around 9.2% appearing once. The sequence was collected from a female donor with papillary thyroid cancer or a benign thyroid nodule (not recorded which). Some clones in this sample may be carry-over from other donors' samples. Specimen: blood. J is TRBJ2-7 and V is TRBV6-1; 12 bases are shared with TRBD2. The CDR3, as DNA: TGTGCCAGCAGCATCAACCTAGCGGGGGGGAGCTCCTACGAGCAGTACTTC. This codes for CASSINLAGGSSYEQYF.